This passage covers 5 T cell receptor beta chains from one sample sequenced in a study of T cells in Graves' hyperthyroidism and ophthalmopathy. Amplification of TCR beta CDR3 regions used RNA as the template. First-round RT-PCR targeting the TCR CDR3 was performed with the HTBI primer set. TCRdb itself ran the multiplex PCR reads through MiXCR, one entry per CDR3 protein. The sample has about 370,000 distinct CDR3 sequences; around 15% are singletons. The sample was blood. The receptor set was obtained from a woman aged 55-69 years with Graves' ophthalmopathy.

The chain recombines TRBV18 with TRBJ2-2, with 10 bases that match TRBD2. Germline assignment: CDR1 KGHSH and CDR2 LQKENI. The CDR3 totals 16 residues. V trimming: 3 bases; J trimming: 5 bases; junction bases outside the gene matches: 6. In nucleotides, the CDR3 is TGTGCCAGCTCACCCCCAGCGGGAGGGCCGACCGGGGAGCTGTTTTTT. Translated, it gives CASSPPAGGPTGELFF.

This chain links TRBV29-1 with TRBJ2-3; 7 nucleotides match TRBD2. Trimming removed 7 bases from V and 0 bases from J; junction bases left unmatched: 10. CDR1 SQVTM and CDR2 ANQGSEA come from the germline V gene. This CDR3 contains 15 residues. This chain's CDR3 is CSAEASGTSTDTQYF. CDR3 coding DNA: TGCAGCGCTGAGGCTAGCGGCACTAGCACAGATACGCAGTATTTT.

The DNA of the CDR3 is TGCGCCAGCAGCCAAGCCGGGAGGTACGAGCAGTTCTTC. Translated: CASSQAGRYEQFF. The V call is TRBV4-1, the J call TRBJ2-1; TRBD2 matches at 7 bases. CDR3 length: 13 residues. CDR1 and CDR2 (germline): MGHRA, YSYEKL. With 1 base clipped from V and 10 bases from J, the junction kept 4 bases outside the gene matches.

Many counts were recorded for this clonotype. CDR3: CASSDGQPQHF. CDR3 nucleotides: TGTGCCAGCAGTGACGGTCAGCCCCAGCATTTT. The chain couples TRBV2 to TRBJ1-5; D is undetermined. The CDR3 runs to 11 residues. The V gene's germline CDR1 is SNHLY and CDR2 FYNNEI. V lost 3 bases and J lost 6, with 3 bases in between.

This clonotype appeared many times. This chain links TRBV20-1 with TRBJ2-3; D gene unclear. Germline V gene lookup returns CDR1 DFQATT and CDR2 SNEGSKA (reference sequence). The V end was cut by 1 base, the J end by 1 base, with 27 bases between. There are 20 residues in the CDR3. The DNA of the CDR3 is TGCAGTGCTAGAGTGCCCTCAAACTTGTCTCGTATAATTCGCACAGATACGCAGTATTTT. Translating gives CSARVPSNLSRIIRTDTQYF.